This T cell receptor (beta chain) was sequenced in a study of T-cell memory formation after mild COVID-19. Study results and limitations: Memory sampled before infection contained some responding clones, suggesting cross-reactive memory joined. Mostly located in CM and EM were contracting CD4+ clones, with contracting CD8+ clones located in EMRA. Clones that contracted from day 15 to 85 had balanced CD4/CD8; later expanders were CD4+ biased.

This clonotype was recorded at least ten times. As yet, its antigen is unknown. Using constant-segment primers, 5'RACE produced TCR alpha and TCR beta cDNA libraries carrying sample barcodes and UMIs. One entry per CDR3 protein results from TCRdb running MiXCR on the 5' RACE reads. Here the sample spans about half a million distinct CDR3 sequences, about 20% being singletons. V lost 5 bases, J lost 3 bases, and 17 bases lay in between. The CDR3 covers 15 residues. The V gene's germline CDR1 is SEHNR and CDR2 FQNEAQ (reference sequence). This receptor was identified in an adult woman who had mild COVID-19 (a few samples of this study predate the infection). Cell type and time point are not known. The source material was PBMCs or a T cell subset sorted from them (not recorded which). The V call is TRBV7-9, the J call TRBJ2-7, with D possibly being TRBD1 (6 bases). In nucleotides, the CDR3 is TGTGCCAGCAGCCCGCCGGGACATGGAATCTACGAGCAGTACTTC. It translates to CASSPPGHGIYEQYF.